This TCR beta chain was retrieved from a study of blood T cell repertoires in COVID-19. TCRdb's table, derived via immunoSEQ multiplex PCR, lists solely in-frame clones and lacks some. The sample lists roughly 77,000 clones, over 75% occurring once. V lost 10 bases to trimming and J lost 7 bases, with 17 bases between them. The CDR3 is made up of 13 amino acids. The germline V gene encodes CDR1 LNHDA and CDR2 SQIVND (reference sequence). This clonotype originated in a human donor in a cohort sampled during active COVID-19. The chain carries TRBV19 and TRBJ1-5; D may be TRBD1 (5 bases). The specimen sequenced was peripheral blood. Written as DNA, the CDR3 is TGTGCCACTACGATCGGGGGAGGACAGCCCCAGCATTTT. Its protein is CATTIGGGQPQHF.